This T cell receptor (beta chain) derives from a study of cytomegalovirus exposure and HLA in healthy donors. Study context: Prior work identified more than 90 million unique TCR beta sequences in about 179 million T cells. Study-wide results and caveats: A later analysis found TCR association rates differed by HLA locus, highest for DRB1 and lowest for HLA-C. Another analysis was done later, and it associated approximately 17,000 TCR beta sequences with HLA alleles at 0.05 false discovery rate.

Between the trimmed V and J ends, which lost 3 bases and 6 bases, there was a span of 14 bases. This CDR3 has 14 amino acids. Germline assignment: CDR1 LNHDA and CDR2 SQIVND (reference sequence). In the case of this clone: The antigen remains undetermined.

Though probably carrying unrecorded immune exposures, donors were nominally healthy at sampling. PCR used 60 Vbeta primers and 13 Jbeta primers. Sequencing used immunoSEQ multiplex PCR; TCRdb keeps in-frame clones, though not all of them. Here the sample spans approximately 200,000 clones, roughly 80% being singletons. This sequence was found in a woman under 40 in good health and CMV-seropositive. V and J are TRBV19 and TRBJ1-2, with D perhaps matching TRBD1 (6 bases). Sequenced sample: PBMCs. CDR3 in amino acids: CASSILGARNGYTF. The DNA for the CDR3 is TGTGCCAGTAGTATCTTGGGGGCGCGGAATGGCTACACCTTC.